This TCR beta chain is drawn from a study of T-cell memory formation after mild COVID-19. In TCRdb, the 5' RACE reads were re-called with MiXCR into one record per CDR3 protein. The data hold about 320,000 distinct CDR3 sequences, with approximately 15% observed a single time. CDR1 SGHTA and CDR2 FQGNSA come from the germline V gene. Unmatched junction bases numbered 18, after V lost 5 bases and J lost 10 bases. The CDR3 is made up of 17 amino acids. This sequence was found in a man aged 18 to 29 who had mild COVID-19 (a few samples of this study predate the infection). Cell type and time point are not known. Sequencing used PBMCs or a T cell subset sorted from them (not recorded which). The chain is built from TRBV7-2 and TRBJ1-1; 11 bases map to TRBD1. CDR3 sequence: CASSPGSGTGGLLGAFF. The CDR3 DNA is TGTGCCAGCAGCCCAGGATCCGGGACAGGGGGACTATTGGGAGCTTTCTTT.